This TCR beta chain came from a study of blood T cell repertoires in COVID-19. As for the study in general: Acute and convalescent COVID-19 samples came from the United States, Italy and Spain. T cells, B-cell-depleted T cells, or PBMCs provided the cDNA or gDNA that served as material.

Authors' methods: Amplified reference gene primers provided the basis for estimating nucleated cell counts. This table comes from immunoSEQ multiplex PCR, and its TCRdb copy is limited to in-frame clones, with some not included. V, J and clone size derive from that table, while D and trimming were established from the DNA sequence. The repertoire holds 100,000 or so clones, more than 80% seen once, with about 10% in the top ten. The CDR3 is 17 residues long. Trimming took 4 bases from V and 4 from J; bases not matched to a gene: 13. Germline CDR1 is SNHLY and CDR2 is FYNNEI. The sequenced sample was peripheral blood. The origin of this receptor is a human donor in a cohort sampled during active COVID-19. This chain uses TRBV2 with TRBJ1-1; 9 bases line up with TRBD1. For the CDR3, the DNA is TGTGCCAGCAGTGTGGGGACAGGGTTTTACGAAGGCACTGAAGCTTTCTTT. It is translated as CASSVGTGFYEGTEAFF.